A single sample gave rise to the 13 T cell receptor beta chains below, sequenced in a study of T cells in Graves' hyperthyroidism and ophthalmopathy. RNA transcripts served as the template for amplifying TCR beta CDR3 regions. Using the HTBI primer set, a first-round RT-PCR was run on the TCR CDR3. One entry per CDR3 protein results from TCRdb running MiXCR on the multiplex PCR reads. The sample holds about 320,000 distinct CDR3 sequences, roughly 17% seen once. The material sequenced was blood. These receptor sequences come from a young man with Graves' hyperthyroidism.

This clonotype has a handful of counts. DNA of the CDR3: TGTGCCAGCAGCTTGTTCGTTCTCGGAAACACCATATATTTT. Protein sequence: CASSLFVLGNTIYF. The chain is built from TRBV5-6 and TRBJ1-3, with D unclear. The CDR3 is made up of 14 amino acids. Germline V gene data show CDR1 as SGHDT and CDR2 as YYEEEE. Trimming removed 1 base from V and 4 bases from J, with 9 bases in between.

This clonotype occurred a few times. The DNA for the CDR3 is TGTGCCACCAGCCTACTTCGACAGGAAAAAAACCACTTT. It yields the protein CATSLLRQEKNHF. The chain joins TRBV24-1 to TRBJ1-6, with D possibly TRBD1 on 6 matching bases. CDR3 length equals 13 residues. CDR1 and CDR2 from the germline V gene are KGHDR and SFDVKD. Between the trimmed V and J ends, which lost 7 bases and 18 bases, there was a span of 21 bases.

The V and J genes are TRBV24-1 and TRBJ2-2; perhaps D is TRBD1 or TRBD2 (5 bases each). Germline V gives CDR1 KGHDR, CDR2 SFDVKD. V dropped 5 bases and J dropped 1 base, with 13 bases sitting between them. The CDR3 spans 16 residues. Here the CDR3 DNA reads TGTGCCACCAGTGCCCCTGAGAGGGGGAACACCGGGGAGCTGTTTTTT. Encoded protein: CATSAPERGNTGELFF.

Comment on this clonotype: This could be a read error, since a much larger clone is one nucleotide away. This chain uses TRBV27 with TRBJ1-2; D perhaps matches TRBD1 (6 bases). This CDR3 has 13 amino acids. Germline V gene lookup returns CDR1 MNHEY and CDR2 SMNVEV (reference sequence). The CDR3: CASSLQGVDGHTF. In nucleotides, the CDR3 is TGTGCCAGCAGCCTACAGGGAGTCGATGGCCACACCTTC.

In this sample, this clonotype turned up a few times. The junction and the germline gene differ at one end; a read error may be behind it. The CDR3 sequence is CASSSAGGRAYEQYF. CDR3 bases: TGTGCCAGCAGCTCCGCGGGCGGGAGGGCCTACGAACAGTACTTC. The chain links TRBV7-9 to TRBJ2-7; 9 positions match TRBD2. Germline V gene lookup returns CDR1 SEHNR and CDR2 FQNEAQ (reference sequence). The CDR3 is 15 amino acids.

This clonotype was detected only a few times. The CDR3 loop is CSARDKQSYSPLHF. CDR3 coding DNA: TGCAGTGCTAGAGATAAACAGAGTTATTCACCCCTCCACTTT. The chain has TRBV20-1 and TRBJ1-6; unclear D gene. The ends were cut back, 0 bases at V and 8 bases at J, with 11 bases in the middle. This CDR3 is 14 amino acids long. Germline V gene lookup returns CDR1 DFQATT and CDR2 SNEGSKA (reference sequence).

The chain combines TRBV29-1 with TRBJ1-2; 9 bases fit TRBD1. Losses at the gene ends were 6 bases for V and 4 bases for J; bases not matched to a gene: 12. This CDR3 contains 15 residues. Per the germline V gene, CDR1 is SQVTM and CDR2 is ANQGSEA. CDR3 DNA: TGCAGCGTGGGGCGGACAGGGGACCCGTCCTATGGCTACACCTTC. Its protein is CSVGRTGDPSYGYTF. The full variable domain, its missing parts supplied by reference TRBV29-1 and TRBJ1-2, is SAVISQKPSRDICQRGTSLTIQCQVDSQVTMMFWYRQQPGQSLTLIATANQGSEATYESGFVIDKFPISRPNLTFSTLTVSNMSPEDSSIYLCSVGRTGDPSYGYTFGSGTRLTVV.

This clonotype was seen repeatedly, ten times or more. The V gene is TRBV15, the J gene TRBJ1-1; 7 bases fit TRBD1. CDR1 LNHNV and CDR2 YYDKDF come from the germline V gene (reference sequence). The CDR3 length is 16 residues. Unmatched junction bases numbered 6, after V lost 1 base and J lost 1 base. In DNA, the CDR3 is TGTGCCACCAGCAGAGGAGAGGGGACAGAGAACACTGAAGCTTTCTTT. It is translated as CATSRGEGTENTEAFF.

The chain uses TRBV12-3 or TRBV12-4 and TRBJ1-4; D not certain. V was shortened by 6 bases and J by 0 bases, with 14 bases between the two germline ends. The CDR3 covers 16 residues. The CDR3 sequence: CASRARAYATNEKLFF. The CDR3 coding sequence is TGTGCCAGCAGGGCCCGGGCTTATGCAACTAATGAAAAACTGTTTTTT.

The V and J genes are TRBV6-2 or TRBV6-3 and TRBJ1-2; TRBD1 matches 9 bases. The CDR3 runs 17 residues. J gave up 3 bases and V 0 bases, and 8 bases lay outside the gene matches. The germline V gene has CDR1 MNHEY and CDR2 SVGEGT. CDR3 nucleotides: TGTGCCAGCAGTTACTCTGGACAGGGGAGAATAGACTATGGCTACACCTTC. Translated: CASSYSGQGRIDYGYTF.

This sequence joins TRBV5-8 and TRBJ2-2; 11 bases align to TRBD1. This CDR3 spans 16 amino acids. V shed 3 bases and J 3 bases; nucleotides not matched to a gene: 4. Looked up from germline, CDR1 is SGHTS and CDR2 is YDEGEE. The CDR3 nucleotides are TGTGCCAGCAGCTCCGGACAGGGGGCCTACACCGGGGAGCTGTTTTTT. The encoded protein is CASSSGQGAYTGELFF.

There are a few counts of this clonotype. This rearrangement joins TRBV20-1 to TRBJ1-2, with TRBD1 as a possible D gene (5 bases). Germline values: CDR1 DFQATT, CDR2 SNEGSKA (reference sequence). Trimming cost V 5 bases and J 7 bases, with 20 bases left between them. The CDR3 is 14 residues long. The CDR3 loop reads CSAQRVGGSGGYTF. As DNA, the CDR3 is TGCAGTGCTCAGCGGGTGGGGGGATCGGGTGGCTACACCTTC.

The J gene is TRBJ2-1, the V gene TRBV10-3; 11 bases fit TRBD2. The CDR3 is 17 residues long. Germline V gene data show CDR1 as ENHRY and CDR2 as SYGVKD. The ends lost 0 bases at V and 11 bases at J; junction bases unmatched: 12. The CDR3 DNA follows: TGTGCCATCAGTGAGTCGACTAGCGGGACCAGGACCGGGCAGCAGTTCTTC. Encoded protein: CAISESTSGTRTGQQFF.